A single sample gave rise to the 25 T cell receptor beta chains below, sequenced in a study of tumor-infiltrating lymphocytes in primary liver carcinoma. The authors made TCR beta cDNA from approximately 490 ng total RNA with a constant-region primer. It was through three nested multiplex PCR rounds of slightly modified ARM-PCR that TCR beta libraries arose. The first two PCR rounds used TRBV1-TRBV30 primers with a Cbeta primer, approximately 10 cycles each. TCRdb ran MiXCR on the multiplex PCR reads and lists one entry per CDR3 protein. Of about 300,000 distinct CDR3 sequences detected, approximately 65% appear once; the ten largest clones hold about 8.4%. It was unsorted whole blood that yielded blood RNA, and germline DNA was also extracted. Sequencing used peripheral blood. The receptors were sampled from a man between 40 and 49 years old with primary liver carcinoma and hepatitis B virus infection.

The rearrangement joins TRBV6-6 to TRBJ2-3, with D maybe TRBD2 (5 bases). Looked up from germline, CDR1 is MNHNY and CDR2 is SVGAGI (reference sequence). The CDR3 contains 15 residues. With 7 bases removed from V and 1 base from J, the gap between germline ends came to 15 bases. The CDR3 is CASTRGRTGTDTQYF. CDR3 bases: TGTGCCAGCACCCGCGGAAGGACTGGCACAGATACGCAGTATTTT.

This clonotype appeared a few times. CDR3 DNA sequence: TGTGCCATCATTGGGCAGGGGTTAAACACTGAAGCTTTCTTT. It is translated as CAIIGQGLNTEAFF. This chain uses TRBV10-3 with TRBJ1-1; D might be TRBD1 (6 bases). Germline CDR1 and CDR2: ENHRY and SYGVKD. Trimming took off 7 bases at V and 2 bases at J, with 14 bases between the two ends. This CDR3 has 14 amino acids.

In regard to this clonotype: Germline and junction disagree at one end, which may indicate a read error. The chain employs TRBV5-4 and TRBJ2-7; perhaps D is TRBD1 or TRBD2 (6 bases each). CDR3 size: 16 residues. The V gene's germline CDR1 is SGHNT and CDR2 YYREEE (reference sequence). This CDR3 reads CASSDRTSGPIYEQYF. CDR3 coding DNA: TGTGCCAGCAGTGACAGGACAAGCGGGCCGATCTACGAGCAGTATTTC.

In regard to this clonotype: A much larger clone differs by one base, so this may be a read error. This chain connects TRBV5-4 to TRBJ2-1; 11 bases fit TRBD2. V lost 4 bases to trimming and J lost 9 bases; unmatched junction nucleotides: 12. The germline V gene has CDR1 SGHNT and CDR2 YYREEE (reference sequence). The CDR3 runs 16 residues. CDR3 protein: CASSPSSSGRAGEQFF. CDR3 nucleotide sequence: TGTGCCAGCAGCCCTTCGAGTAGCGGGAGGGCCGGTGAGCAGTTCTTC. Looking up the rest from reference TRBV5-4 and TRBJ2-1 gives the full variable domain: ETGVTQSPTHLIKTRGQQVTLRCSSQSGHNTVSWYQQALGQGPQFIFQYYREEENGRGNFPPRFSGLQFPNYSSELNVNALELDDSALYLCASSPSSSGRAGEQFFGPGTRLTVL.

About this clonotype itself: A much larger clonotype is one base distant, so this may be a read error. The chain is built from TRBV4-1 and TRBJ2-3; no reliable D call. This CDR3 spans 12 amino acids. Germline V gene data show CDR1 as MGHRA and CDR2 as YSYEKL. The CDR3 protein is CPSSQDSVTQYF. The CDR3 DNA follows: TGCCCCAGCAGCCAAGATTCGGTTACGCAGTATTTT.

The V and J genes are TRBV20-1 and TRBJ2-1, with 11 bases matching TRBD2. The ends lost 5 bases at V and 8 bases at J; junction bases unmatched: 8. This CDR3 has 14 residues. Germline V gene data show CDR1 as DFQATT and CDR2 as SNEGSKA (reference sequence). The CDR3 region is CSALEASGRYEQFF. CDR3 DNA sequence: TGCAGTGCTCTAGAGGCTAGCGGGAGGTATGAGCAGTTCTTC.

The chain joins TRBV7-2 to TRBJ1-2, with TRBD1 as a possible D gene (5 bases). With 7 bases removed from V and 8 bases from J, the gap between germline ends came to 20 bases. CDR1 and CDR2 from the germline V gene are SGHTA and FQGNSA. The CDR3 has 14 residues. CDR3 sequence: CASTPGTENFGYTF. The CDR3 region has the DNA TGTGCCAGCACCCCCGGGACCGAGAACTTCGGCTACACCTTC.

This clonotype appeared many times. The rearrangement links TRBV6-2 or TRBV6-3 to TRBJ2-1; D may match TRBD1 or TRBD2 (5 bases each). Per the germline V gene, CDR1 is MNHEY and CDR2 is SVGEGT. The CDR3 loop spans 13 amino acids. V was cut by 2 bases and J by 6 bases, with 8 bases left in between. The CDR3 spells CASSYGGFNEQFF. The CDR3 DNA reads TGTGCCAGCAGTTACGGGGGATTCAATGAGCAGTTCTTC.

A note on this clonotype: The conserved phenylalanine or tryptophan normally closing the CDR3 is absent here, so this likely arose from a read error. CDR3 loop: CAISLRLAEQFL. As DNA, the CDR3 is TGTGCCATCTCCTTGAGACTAGCCGAGCAGTTCCTC. The J gene is TRBJ2-1, the V gene TRBV6-1, with 7 bases matching TRBD2. The V gene end was trimmed by 10 bases and the J gene end by 10 bases; junction bases not matched to a gene: 10. Germline assignment: CDR1 MNHNS and CDR2 SASEGT. CDR3 length equals 12 residues.

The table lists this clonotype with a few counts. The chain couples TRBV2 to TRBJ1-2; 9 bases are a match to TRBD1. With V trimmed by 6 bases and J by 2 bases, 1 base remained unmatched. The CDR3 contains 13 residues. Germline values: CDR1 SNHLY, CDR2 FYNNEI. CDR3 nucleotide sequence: TGTGCCAGCAGGGGACAGGGCAACTATGGCTACACCTTC. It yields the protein CASRGQGNYGYTF.

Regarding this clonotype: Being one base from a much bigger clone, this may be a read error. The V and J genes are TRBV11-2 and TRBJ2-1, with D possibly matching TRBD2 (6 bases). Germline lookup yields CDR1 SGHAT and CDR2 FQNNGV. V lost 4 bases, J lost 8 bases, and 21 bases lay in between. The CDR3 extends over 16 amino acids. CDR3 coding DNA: TGTGCCAGCAGCTCCCTGGCGGGACGTCATCTCCATGAGCAGTTCTTC. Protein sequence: CASSSLAGRHLHEQFF.

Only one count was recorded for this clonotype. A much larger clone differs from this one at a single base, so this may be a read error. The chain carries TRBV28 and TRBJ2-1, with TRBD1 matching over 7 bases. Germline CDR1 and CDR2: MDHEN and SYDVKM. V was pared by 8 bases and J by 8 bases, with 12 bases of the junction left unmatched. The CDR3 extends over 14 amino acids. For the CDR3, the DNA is TGTGCCAGCTCCAAAGGGGGCCTCGACCATGAGCAGTTCTTC. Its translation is CASSKGGLDHEQFF.

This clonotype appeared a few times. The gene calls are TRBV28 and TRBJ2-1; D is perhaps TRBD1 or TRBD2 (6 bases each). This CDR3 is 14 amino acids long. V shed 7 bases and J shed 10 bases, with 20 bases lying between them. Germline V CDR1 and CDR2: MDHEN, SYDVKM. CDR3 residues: CASTLGASDREQFF. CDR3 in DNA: TGTGCCAGCACTCTGGGGGCTAGCGATAGGGAGCAGTTCTTC.

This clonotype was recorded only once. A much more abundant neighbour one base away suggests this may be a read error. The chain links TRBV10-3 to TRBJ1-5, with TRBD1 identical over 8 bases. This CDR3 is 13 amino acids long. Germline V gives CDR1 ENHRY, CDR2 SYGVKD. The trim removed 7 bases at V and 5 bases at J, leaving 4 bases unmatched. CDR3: CAIKLTGDQPQHF. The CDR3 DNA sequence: TGTGCCATCAAGTTGACAGGGGATCAGCCCCAGCATTTT.

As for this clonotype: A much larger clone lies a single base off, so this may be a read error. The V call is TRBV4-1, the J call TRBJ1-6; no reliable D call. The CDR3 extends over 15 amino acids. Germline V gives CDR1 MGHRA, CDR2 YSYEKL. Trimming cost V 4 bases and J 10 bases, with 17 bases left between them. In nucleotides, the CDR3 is TGCGCCAGCAGCCTAGATCTTTCCCGGAACTCACCCCTCCACTTT. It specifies CASSLDLSRNSPLHF.

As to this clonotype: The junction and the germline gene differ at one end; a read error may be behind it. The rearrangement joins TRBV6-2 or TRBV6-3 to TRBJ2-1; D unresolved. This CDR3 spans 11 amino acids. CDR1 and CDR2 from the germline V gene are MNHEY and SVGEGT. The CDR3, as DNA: TGTGCCAGCAGCTACCTCAATGAGCAGTCCTTC. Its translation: CASSYLNEQSF.

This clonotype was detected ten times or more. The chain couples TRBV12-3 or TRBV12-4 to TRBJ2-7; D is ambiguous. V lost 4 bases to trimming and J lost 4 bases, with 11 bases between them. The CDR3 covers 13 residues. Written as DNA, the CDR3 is TGTGCCAGCAGTTACCTGGTGGGGTACGAGCAGTACTTC. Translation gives CASSYLVGYEQYF.

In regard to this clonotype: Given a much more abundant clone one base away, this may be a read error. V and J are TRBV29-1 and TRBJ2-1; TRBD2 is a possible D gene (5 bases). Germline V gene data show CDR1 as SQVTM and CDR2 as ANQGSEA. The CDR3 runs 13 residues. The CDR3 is CNASGGPYNEQFF. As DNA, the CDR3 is TGCAACGCCAGTGGAGGTCCCTACAATGAGCAGTTCTTC.

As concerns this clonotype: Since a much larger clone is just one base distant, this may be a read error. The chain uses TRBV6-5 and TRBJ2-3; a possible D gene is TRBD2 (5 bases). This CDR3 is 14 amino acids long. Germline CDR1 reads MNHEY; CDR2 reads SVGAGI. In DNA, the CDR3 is TGTGCCAGCAGCCAAACTAGAAGTTCAGATACGCCGTATTTT. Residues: CASSQTRSSDTPYF.

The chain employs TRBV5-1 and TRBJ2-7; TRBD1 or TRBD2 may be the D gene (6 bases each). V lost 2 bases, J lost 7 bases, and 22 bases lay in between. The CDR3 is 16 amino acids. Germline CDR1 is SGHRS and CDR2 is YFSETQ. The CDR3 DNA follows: TGCGCCAGCAGCTTAGGGGGGCCGGAACAGCCGAAAGAGCAGTACTTC. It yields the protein CASSLGGPEQPKEQYF.

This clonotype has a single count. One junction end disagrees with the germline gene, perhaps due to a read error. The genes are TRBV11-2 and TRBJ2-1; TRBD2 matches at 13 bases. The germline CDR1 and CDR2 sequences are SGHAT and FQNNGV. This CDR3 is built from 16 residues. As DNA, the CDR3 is TGTGCCAGCAGCTCTCTGGGACTAGCGGGGTACAATGAGCAGTTTTTC. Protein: CASSSLGLAGYNEQFF.

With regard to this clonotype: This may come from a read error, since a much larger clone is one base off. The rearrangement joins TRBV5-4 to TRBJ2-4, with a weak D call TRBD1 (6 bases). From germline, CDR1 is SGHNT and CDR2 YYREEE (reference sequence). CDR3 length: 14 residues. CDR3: CAGSSTGMENIQYF. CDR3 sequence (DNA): TGTGCCGGCAGCAGTACAGGGATGGAAAACATTCAGTACTTC.

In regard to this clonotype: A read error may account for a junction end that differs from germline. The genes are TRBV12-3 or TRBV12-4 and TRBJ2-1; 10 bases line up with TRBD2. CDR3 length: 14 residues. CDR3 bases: TGTGCCAGCGGTTTCAGTAGCGGGAGGAATGAGCAGTTCTTC. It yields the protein CASGFSSGRNEQFF.

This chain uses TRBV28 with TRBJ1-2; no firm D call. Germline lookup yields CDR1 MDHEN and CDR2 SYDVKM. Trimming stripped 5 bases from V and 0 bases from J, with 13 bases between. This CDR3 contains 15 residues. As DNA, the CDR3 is TGTGCCAGCAGTGCCCCCATGGGGACTAACTATGGCTACACCTTC. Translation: CASSAPMGTNYGYTF.

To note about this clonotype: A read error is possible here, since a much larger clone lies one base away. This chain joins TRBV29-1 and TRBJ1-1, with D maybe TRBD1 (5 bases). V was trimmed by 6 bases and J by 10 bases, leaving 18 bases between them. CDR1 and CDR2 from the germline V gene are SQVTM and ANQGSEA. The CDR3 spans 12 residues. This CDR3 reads CSVSQSRAGAFF. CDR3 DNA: TGCAGCGTCTCTCAGAGCAGGGCTGGAGCTTTCTTT.